This TCR beta chain was recovered during a study of blood T cell repertoires in COVID-19. Overall study context: Both acute and convalescent COVID-19 samples were obtained from the United States, Italy and Spain.

Measured with immunoSEQ multiplex PCR; TCRdb has only the in-frame clones, and not every one. The table has 360,000 or so clones, roughly 90% seen once. Individuals aged about 18 to 100 years were recruited from approximately 24 US areas. Participants' reported clinical history set cohort assignment. Exposed enrollees had met someone with a PCR-confirmed or clinician-diagnosed COVID-19 case at some point within the 2 weeks before study entry. Germline lookup yields CDR1 SGHTA and CDR2 FQGTGA. This CDR3 comprises 15 residues. Trimming cost V 3 bases and J 4 bases; bases outside gene matches: 7. The table lists this clone with a few counts.

This clonotype was obtained from a woman younger than 45 who had been exposed to COVID-19. This chain connects TRBV7-3 to TRBJ2-7; 9 bases line up with TRBD1. Sequencing was performed on PBMCs or T cells enriched from blood (not recorded which). CDR3: CASSLEDRGIYEQYF. DNA of the CDR3: TGTGCCAGCAGCTTGGAGGACAGGGGTATATACGAGCAGTACTTC.